The rows below give T cell receptor beta chains drawn from one sample of a study of blood T cell repertoires in COVID-19. Using immunoSEQ multiplex PCR, the repertoire was profiled, and TCRdb retains in-frame clones only, with some absent. The sample holds roughly 410,000 clones, 80% to 90% seen once. Sequencing input: peripheral blood. These receptors all come from a woman aged 60 to 75 with COVID-19, enrolled during active disease. Each CDR3 is given with its conserved first and last residue. Each record gives: D gene, V gene, clone size, J gene, CDR3 DNA, CDR3 protein. A D gene is named only where the DNA matches it firmly. A clone size is listed for some rows: how often the clone was seen (once, few, many), or a class if it is expanded.

d_call: .; v_call: TRBV27; clone_size: .; j_call: TRBJ1-1; cdr3_nt: TGTGCCAGCAGTTTGTCAGAGAACACTGAAGCTTTCTTT; cdr3_aa: CASSLSENTEAFF
d_call: TRBD1; v_call: TRBV6-5; clone_size: once; j_call: TRBJ2-7; cdr3_nt: TGTGCCAGCCGACAGGGGTACTACGAGCAGTACTTC; cdr3_aa: CASRQGYYEQYF
d_call: TRBD1; v_call: TRBV5-1; clone_size: .; j_call: TRBJ1-3; cdr3_nt: TGCGCCAGCAGCTCTTATTTTGGGACAGCCGCCGGAAACACCATATATTTT; cdr3_aa: CASSSYFGTAAGNTIYF
d_call: .; v_call: TRBV27; clone_size: .; j_call: TRBJ1-2; cdr3_nt: TGTGCCAGCAGTTTAGAGGGGGATGGCTACACCTTC; cdr3_aa: CASSLEGDGYTF
d_call: .; v_call: TRBV7-9; clone_size: few; j_call: TRBJ1-2; cdr3_nt: TGTGCCAGCAGCTCAGGGGATGGCTACACCTTC; cdr3_aa: CASSSGDGYTF
d_call: TRBD1; v_call: TRBV4-1; clone_size: .; j_call: TRBJ2-4; cdr3_nt: TGCGCCAGCAGCCAGGACAGGGAACAGTACTTC; cdr3_aa: CASSQDREQYF
d_call: TRBD2; v_call: TRBV9; clone_size: .; j_call: TRBJ2-3; cdr3_nt: TGTGCCAGCAGCGTAGCTAGCGGGGGTATTCCTGGGGATACGCAGTATTTT; cdr3_aa: CASSVASGGIPGDTQYF
d_call: .; v_call: TRBV27; clone_size: .; j_call: TRBJ1-4; cdr3_nt: TGTGCCAGCAGTTCCCAGGGGAGAGGAGAAAAACTGTTTTTT; cdr3_aa: CASSSQGRGEKLFF
d_call: .; v_call: TRBV7-8; clone_size: .; j_call: TRBJ2-7; cdr3_nt: TGTGCCAGCAGCCACCAGCGACAGACCTACGAGCAGTACTTC; cdr3_aa: CASSHQRQTYEQYF
d_call: .; v_call: TRBV20-1; clone_size: once; j_call: TRBJ2-7; cdr3_nt: TGCAGTGCTAGTGACCTCGGCTCGGGAAGAGCCTACGAGCAGTACTTC; cdr3_aa: CSASDLGSGRAYEQYF
d_call: .; v_call: TRBV5-1; clone_size: .; j_call: TRBJ2-1; cdr3_nt: TGCGCCAGCAGCTTGGATACGGTCGACAATGAGCAGTTCTTC; cdr3_aa: CASSLDTVDNEQFF
d_call: .; v_call: TRBV18; clone_size: .; j_call: TRBJ1-5; cdr3_nt: TGTGCCAGCTCACGAACAGACAATCAGCCCCAGCATTTT; cdr3_aa: CASSRTDNQPQHF
d_call: .; v_call: TRBV19; clone_size: .; j_call: TRBJ2-1; cdr3_nt: TGTGCCAGTAGTATAGAGGGGGCCCGACCGTGGGAGCAGTTCTTC; cdr3_aa: CASSIEGARPWEQFF
d_call: .; v_call: TRBV7-9; clone_size: .; j_call: TRBJ1-6; cdr3_nt: TGTGCCAGCAGCTTTGCCTCGGTGTATAATTCACCCCTCCACTTT; cdr3_aa: CASSFASVYNSPLHF
d_call: TRBD1; v_call: TRBV2; clone_size: .; j_call: TRBJ1-1; cdr3_nt: TGTGCCGGATCGACAGGGGGGTGGAACACTGAAGCTTTCTTT; cdr3_aa: CAGSTGGWNTEAFF
d_call: TRBD1; v_call: TRBV2; clone_size: .; j_call: TRBJ1-2; cdr3_nt: TGTGCCAGCAGTGAGGATGGGACAGGCTATGGCTACACCTTC; cdr3_aa: CASSEDGTGYGYTF
d_call: .; v_call: TRBV5-1; clone_size: .; j_call: TRBJ1-1; cdr3_nt: TGCGCCAGCAGCTTTACGGTAGCCCGTGGCACTGAAGCTTTCTTT; cdr3_aa: CASSFTVARGTEAFF
d_call: TRBD1; v_call: TRBV3-1/TRBV3-2; clone_size: .; j_call: TRBJ2-7; cdr3_nt: TGTGCCAGCAGCCGCACAGGGGGCAGCGAGCAGTACTTC; cdr3_aa: CASSRTGGSEQYF
d_call: TRBD2; v_call: TRBV5-1; clone_size: .; j_call: TRBJ2-3; cdr3_nt: TGCGCCAGCAGCTTGGACGGGCGGGGGGGCGCGGATACGCAGTATTTT; cdr3_aa: CASSLDGRGGADTQYF
d_call: .; v_call: TRBV7-7; clone_size: once; j_call: TRBJ2-3; cdr3_nt: TGTGCTAGCAGCTTAGATATTAGCACAGATACGCAGTATTTT; cdr3_aa: CASSLDISTDTQYF
d_call: TRBD1; v_call: TRBV7-3; clone_size: .; j_call: TRBJ1-2; cdr3_nt: TGTGCCAGCACCCTTACGGGGACAGGGGGTGGCTACACCTTC; cdr3_aa: CASTLTGTGGGYTF
d_call: TRBD1; v_call: TRBV6-1; clone_size: once; j_call: TRBJ1-1; cdr3_nt: TGTGCCAGCAGTGAAGCGCCCCCGACAGGGGCTTTCTTT; cdr3_aa: CASSEAPPTGAFF
d_call: .; v_call: TRBV2; clone_size: .; j_call: TRBJ1-4; cdr3_nt: TGTGCCAGCAGTTTTGGAGGGATCCCGTCTTATGAAAAACTGTTTTTT; cdr3_aa: CASSFGGIPSYEKLFF
d_call: .; v_call: TRBV7-6; clone_size: .; j_call: TRBJ2-1; cdr3_nt: TGTGCCAGCAGCCCTAGCCGCAGGGGCGTAGCCTACAATGAGCAGTTCTTC; cdr3_aa: CASSPSRRGVAYNEQFF
d_call: TRBD1; v_call: TRBV6-5; clone_size: .; j_call: TRBJ1-5; cdr3_nt: TGTGCCAGCAATACGGGACAGTATCGCAATCAGCCCCAGCATTTT; cdr3_aa: CASNTGQYRNQPQHF
d_call: TRBD1; v_call: TRBV28; clone_size: .; j_call: TRBJ1-4; cdr3_nt: TGTGCCAGCAGAACCGGGACAGGGGCGAGAAATGAAAAACTGTTTTTT; cdr3_aa: CASRTGTGARNEKLFF
d_call: .; v_call: TRBV28; clone_size: .; j_call: TRBJ1-5; cdr3_nt: TGTGCCAGCAGTCTCACAGGGAAGGGTCAGCCCCAGCATTTT; cdr3_aa: CASSLTGKGQPQHF
d_call: .; v_call: TRBV29-1; clone_size: .; j_call: TRBJ1-2; cdr3_nt: TGCAGCGTTGAAGAACCAGGGGACCCATACTATGGCTACACCTTC; cdr3_aa: CSVEEPGDPYYGYTF
d_call: .; v_call: TRBV11-3; clone_size: .; j_call: TRBJ2-1; cdr3_nt: TGTGCCAGCAGCGACGGACTTTCCTACAATGAGCAGTTCTTC; cdr3_aa: CASSDGLSYNEQFF
d_call: TRBD2; v_call: TRBV4-1; clone_size: .; j_call: TRBJ2-1; cdr3_nt: TGCGCCAGCAGCCAAGGGCAACTAGCGTTCCTGTACAATGAGCAGTTCTTC; cdr3_aa: CASSQGQLAFLYNEQFF
d_call: TRBD1; v_call: TRBV19; clone_size: .; j_call: TRBJ2-5; cdr3_nt: TGTGCCAGTAGTATCGGCCAGGGGGCAGGAGAGACCCAGTACTTC; cdr3_aa: CASSIGQGAGETQYF
d_call: .; v_call: TRBV12-5; clone_size: .; j_call: TRBJ2-2; cdr3_nt: TGTGCTAGTGGAACTTCTTACTCCGGGGAGCTGTTTTTT; cdr3_aa: CASGTSYSGELFF
d_call: TRBD1; v_call: TRBV15; clone_size: .; j_call: TRBJ2-7; cdr3_nt: TGTGCCACCAGCAGGGGAGGACAGGGCATCGAGCAGTACTTC; cdr3_aa: CATSRGGQGIEQYF
d_call: .; v_call: TRBV7-2; clone_size: .; j_call: TRBJ2-7; cdr3_nt: TGTGCCAGCAGTCCTTTCGGGCAGGAGGTCTACGAGCAGTACTTC; cdr3_aa: CASSPFGQEVYEQYF
d_call: TRBD1; v_call: TRBV4-1; clone_size: .; j_call: TRBJ1-1; cdr3_nt: TGCGCCAGCAGCTACGGACAGGGCATCGCTGAAGCTTTCTTT; cdr3_aa: CASSYGQGIAEAFF
d_call: .; v_call: TRBV5-1; clone_size: .; j_call: TRBJ2-7; cdr3_nt: TGCGCCAGCAGCTTGGCCGAGCGAAGTTACGAGCAGTACTTC; cdr3_aa: CASSLAERSYEQYF
d_call: .; v_call: TRBV4-1; clone_size: .; j_call: TRBJ2-2; cdr3_nt: TGCGCCAGCAGCCTCCCCGGGACAACGAACACCGGGGAGCTGTTTTTT; cdr3_aa: CASSLPGTTNTGELFF
d_call: TRBD1; v_call: TRBV28; clone_size: .; j_call: TRBJ1-2; cdr3_nt: TGTGCCAGCAGAACACAGGGGGTACGGTACTATGGCTACACCTTC; cdr3_aa: CASRTQGVRYYGYTF
d_call: TRBD2; v_call: TRBV6-4; clone_size: .; j_call: TRBJ2-1; cdr3_nt: TGTGCCAGCAGCTACCTAGCGGGGGGCTACAATGAGCAGTTCTTC; cdr3_aa: CASSYLAGGYNEQFF
d_call: .; v_call: TRBV3-1/TRBV3-2; clone_size: .; j_call: TRBJ2-3; cdr3_nt: TGTGCCAGCAGCCAAGGGCCTCCAGATACGCAGTATTTT; cdr3_aa: CASSQGPPDTQYF
d_call: TRBD1; v_call: TRBV19; clone_size: .; j_call: TRBJ1-2; cdr3_nt: TGTGCCAGTAGTGACAGGGGCCCCTATGGCTACACCTTC; cdr3_aa: CASSDRGPYGYTF
d_call: .; v_call: TRBV18; clone_size: .; j_call: TRBJ2-1; cdr3_nt: TGTGCCAGCTCACCGGGACTGAACCATGAGCAGTTCTTC; cdr3_aa: CASSPGLNHEQFF
d_call: .; v_call: TRBV4-1; clone_size: .; j_call: TRBJ2-5; cdr3_nt: TGCGCCAGCAGCCAAGAGAACAGATCTCCGGAGACCCAGTACTTC; cdr3_aa: CASSQENRSPETQYF
d_call: .; v_call: TRBV7-9; clone_size: .; j_call: TRBJ1-1; cdr3_nt: TGTGCCAGCAGCTCGCCCGGAGGGGAAAGGATTGAAGCTTTCTTT; cdr3_aa: CASSSPGGERIEAFF
d_call: .; v_call: TRBV7-9; clone_size: .; j_call: TRBJ1-1; cdr3_nt: TGTGCCAGCAGCATCGGCCACGGGGACATGAACACTGAAGCTTTCTTT; cdr3_aa: CASSIGHGDMNTEAFF
d_call: .; v_call: TRBV11-2; clone_size: once; j_call: TRBJ2-1; cdr3_nt: TGTGCCAGCAGCCCGGCCGGGAGTGACAATGAGCAGTTCTTC; cdr3_aa: CASSPAGSDNEQFF
d_call: TRBD2; v_call: TRBV14; clone_size: .; j_call: TRBJ2-1; cdr3_nt: TGTGCCAGCAGCTCAAGACTAGCGGGGGTGCCCCGACATGAGCAGTTCTTC; cdr3_aa: CASSSRLAGVPRHEQFF
d_call: .; v_call: TRBV7-3; clone_size: .; j_call: TRBJ2-5; cdr3_nt: TGTGCCAGCAGCCTACTCGGCCGGACAGAGAGAGAGACCCAGTACTTC; cdr3_aa: CASSLLGRTERETQYF
d_call: .; v_call: TRBV7-9; clone_size: .; j_call: TRBJ1-2; cdr3_nt: TGTGCCAGCAGCTTCGTACAGGGTGTTCATGGCTACACCTTC; cdr3_aa: CASSFVQGVHGYTF
d_call: .; v_call: TRBV5-1; clone_size: .; j_call: TRBJ2-3; cdr3_nt: TGCGCCAGCACCCTAATGGACTACACAGATACGCAGTATTTT; cdr3_aa: CASTLMDYTDTQYF
d_call: .; v_call: TRBV15; clone_size: .; j_call: TRBJ2-4; cdr3_nt: TGTGCCACCAGCAGAGTCGGTGCTGTGAACATTCAGTACTTC; cdr3_aa: CATSRVGAVNIQYF
d_call: .; v_call: TRBV18; clone_size: few; j_call: TRBJ1-1; cdr3_nt: TGTGCCAGCGAAAAACTGGGGGCCGCCTCTGAAGCTTTCTTT; cdr3_aa: CASEKLGAASEAFF
d_call: .; v_call: TRBV6-5; clone_size: .; j_call: TRBJ1-4; cdr3_nt: TGTGCCAGCAGTTATAGAGAAAAACTGTTTTTT; cdr3_aa: CASSYREKLFF
d_call: .; v_call: TRBV18; clone_size: .; j_call: TRBJ2-3; cdr3_nt: TGTGCCAGCTCACCACCACAGGGCCTTAGCACAGATACGCAGTATTTT; cdr3_aa: CASSPPQGLSTDTQYF
d_call: TRBD2; v_call: TRBV7-3; clone_size: once; j_call: TRBJ2-1; cdr3_nt: TGTGCCAGCAGCCCCACGGGGGGGCCCTACAATGAGCAGTTCTTC; cdr3_aa: CASSPTGGPYNEQFF
d_call: TRBD1; v_call: TRBV5-4; clone_size: .; j_call: TRBJ1-2; cdr3_nt: TGTGCCAGCAGCCAAGGACAGGGGTATGGTGGCTACACCTTC; cdr3_aa: CASSQGQGYGGYTF
d_call: TRBD1; v_call: TRBV2; clone_size: .; j_call: TRBJ1-5; cdr3_nt: TGTGCCAGCAGTCGGGACAGGGAAGGATCTCAGCCCCAGCATTTT; cdr3_aa: CASSRDREGSQPQHF
d_call: .; v_call: TRBV28; clone_size: .; j_call: TRBJ2-3; cdr3_nt: TGTGCCAGCAGTCGGCGGGACGTCCGACGCACAGATACGCAGTATTTT; cdr3_aa: CASSRRDVRRTDTQYF
d_call: .; v_call: TRBV7-2; clone_size: few; j_call: TRBJ1-1; cdr3_nt: TGTGCCAGCAGCTTAGAAGGGTGGCAGGGCTCTCACACTGAAGCTTTCTTT; cdr3_aa: CASSLEGWQGSHTEAFF
d_call: TRBD1; v_call: TRBV5-1; clone_size: .; j_call: TRBJ1-2; cdr3_nt: TGCGCCAGCAGCTTCGAGGGGGCGGATGGCTACACCTTC; cdr3_aa: CASSFEGADGYTF